This entry lists 28 T cell receptor beta chains sequenced from one sample in a study of graft-versus-host responses after intestinal transplantation. Some clones are missing from TCRdb's copy, which holds only in-frame ones; the method was immunoSEQ multiplex PCR. The table includes more than 80,000 clones, about 85% detected once. For these TCRs, the target antigens are not known. Here the sequenced sample was unstimulated CD4+ T cells sorted from spleen or lymph node cells, taken before transplant. The receptors here all came from a human donor who was the organ donor for an intestinal transplant.

V and J are TRBV27 and TRBJ2-5; 8 bases fit TRBD1. Near its end, the DNA agrees better with TRBJ2-7, so the J call may be wrong. The CDR3 totals 15 residues. Germline loops: CDR1 MNHEY, CDR2 SMNVEV (reference sequence). The CDR3 DNA reads as TGTGCCAGCAGTTTAACGGGACAGGCCACCTACGAGCAGTACTTC. This gives the protein CASSLTGQATYEQYF.

The genes are TRBV7-8 and TRBJ2-2; TRBD2 aligns across 7 bases. The germline V gene encodes CDR1 SGHVS and CDR2 FQNEAQ. Unmatched junction bases numbered 3, after V lost 2 bases and J lost 3 bases. This CDR3 comprises 15 residues. CDR3 residues: CASSLRLADTGELFF. As DNA, the CDR3 is TGTGCCAGCAGCTTAAGACTAGCAGACACCGGGGAGCTGTTTTTT.

Here the CDR3 reads CASSPTSGAGDEQFF. The CDR3 DNA sequence: TGTGCCAGCAGCCCCACTAGCGGGGCCGGGGATGAGCAGTTCTTC. V gene TRBV11-3 combines with J gene TRBJ2-1; TRBD2 agrees at 10 bases. The germline V gene encodes CDR1 SGHNT and CDR2 YENEEA. CDR3 length: 15 residues. The J segment lost 8 bases and the V segment lost 5 bases, leaving 9 bases of the junction unmatched.

This clone was detected only once. The V gene is TRBV18, the J gene TRBJ1-2; TRBD1 aligns across 7 bases. Germline V gives CDR1 KGHSH, CDR2 LQKENI. Trimming at V came to 8 bases and at J to 3 bases, leaving 6 bases not matched to a gene. The CDR3 has 13 amino acids. The CDR3 is CASTRDRDYGYTF. CDR3 DNA sequence: TGTGCCAGCACCCGGGACAGAGACTATGGCTACACCTTC.

This chain joins TRBV7-2 and TRBJ2-3; 7 nucleotides align to TRBD1. Germline CDR1 is SGHTA and CDR2 is FQGNSA. The CDR3 is 13 residues long. Germline trimming cut 4 bases from V and 10 bases from J; bases unmatched to any gene: 8. This CDR3 is CASSSRTGSSQYF. The CDR3 nucleotides read TGTGCCAGCAGCTCCCGGACAGGAAGCTCGCAGTATTTT.

This rearrangement joins TRBV7-2 to TRBJ1-1; D remains ambiguous. The length of the CDR3 is 15 residues. Germline V gene data show CDR1 as SGHTA and CDR2 as FQGNSA. The germline V and J ends were trimmed by 5 bases and 1 base, with 14 bases remaining between them. CDR3 sequence: CASSRILHQNTEAFF. Here the CDR3 DNA reads TGTGCCAGCAGCCGCATTTTACACCAGAACACTGAAGCTTTCTTT.

The genes are TRBV28 and TRBJ2-7, with D maybe TRBD2 (7 bases). The V end was cut by 11 bases, the J end by 1 base, with 18 bases between. This CDR3 is built from 14 residues. Germline-derived CDR1 and CDR2 are MDHEN and SYDVKM. CDR3 DNA sequence: TGTGCCGGGGGGCGAGGCGGGAGATCCTACGAGCAGTACTTC. This gives the protein CAGGRGGRSYEQYF.

J is TRBJ1-1 and V is TRBV5-1; D unclear. V gave up 2 bases and J gave up 2 bases, with 10 bases separating them. The CDR3 covers 14 residues. Germline CDR1 SGHRS, CDR2 YFSETQ. The chain's CDR3 is CASSFGRGNTEAFF. The CDR3, as DNA: TGCGCCAGCAGCTTCGGACGGGGTAACACTGAAGCTTTCTTT.

This clone was seen once. The rearrangement uses TRBV19 and TRBJ2-7; 7 bases agree with TRBD2. Germline values: CDR1 LNHDA, CDR2 SQIVND (reference sequence). The CDR3 is 15 amino acids. V was clipped by 8 bases and J by 4 bases; unmatched bases: 14. In DNA form, the CDR3 reads TGTGCCAGTTCGACGTCGGGGGGTTCGGGATACGAGCAGTACTTC. It codes for CASSTSGGSGYEQYF.

V gene TRBV5-1 combines with J gene TRBJ2-2, with 7 bases identical to TRBD1. Germline values: CDR1 SGHRS, CDR2 YFSETQ. The trim removed 2 bases at V and 7 bases at J, leaving 17 bases unmatched. The CDR3 loop spans 18 amino acids. Written as DNA, the CDR3 is TGCGCCAGCAGCTTCGGGCTACTCGACACAGGGGTCGGCGGGGAGCTGTTTTTT. Protein product: CASSFGLLDTGVGGELFF.

The chain carries TRBV2 and TRBJ2-5; D remains unclear. There are 13 residues in the CDR3. Per the germline V gene, CDR1 is SNHLY and CDR2 is FYNNEI. The V gene lost 5 bases and the J gene lost 5 bases, with 12 bases spanning the gap. For the CDR3, the DNA is TGTGCCAGCAGTCTTGGGCTTGAGGAGACCCAGTACTTC. This encodes CASSLGLEETQYF.

The rearrangement joins TRBV9 to TRBJ1-4; TRBD1 aligns across 7 bases. Germline V gene lookup returns CDR1 SGDLS and CDR2 YYNGEE. The junction had 6 bases not matched to a gene; V was cut back by 1 base and J by 6 bases. The CDR3 loop spans 15 amino acids. Here the CDR3 DNA reads TGTGCCAGCAGCGTATTGGCGACAGGGTATGAAAAACTGTTTTTT. This translates into CASSVLATGYEKLFF. Filled out from reference TRBV9 and TRBJ1-4, the complete variable domain reads DSGVTQTPKHLITATGQRVTLRCSPRSGDLSVYWYQQSLDQGLQFLIQYYNGEERAKGNILERFSAQQFPDLHSELNLSSLELGDSALYFCASSVLATGYEKLFFGSGTQLSVL.

This clone appeared once. The rearrangement uses TRBV7-2 and TRBJ2-5; a weak D match, TRBD1 (6 bases). Trimming shortened V by 3 bases and J by 5 bases, and 13 bases separated the two germline ends. From germline, CDR1 is SGHTA and CDR2 FQGNSA. The CDR3 runs 14 residues. CDR3 coding DNA: TGTGCCAGCAGCTTTGCAGGGGCCGGGGAGACCCAGTACTTC. Its protein product is CASSFAGAGETQYF.

This rearrangement joins TRBV6-6 to TRBJ2-5; perhaps TRBD2 as D (6 bases). Looked up from germline, CDR1 is MNHNY and CDR2 is SVGAGI (reference sequence). This CDR3 region has 14 residues. The germline V and J ends were trimmed by 6 bases and 0 bases, with 11 bases remaining between them. CDR3 loop: CASRLARNQETQYF. The DNA for the CDR3 is TGTGCCAGCAGGCTAGCGAGGAACCAAGAGACCCAGTACTTC.

This chain joins TRBV9 and TRBJ2-3; TRBD2 agrees at 8 bases. V shed 4 bases, J shed 1 base, and the junction held 5 bases outside the gene matches. Germline assignment: CDR1 SGDLS and CDR2 YYNGEE. CDR3 length: 15 amino acids. CDR3 amino acids: CASSRRGARTDTQYF. CDR3 nucleotide sequence: TGTGCCAGCAGCAGGCGGGGGGCCCGCACAGATACGCAGTATTTT.

The chain is built from TRBV7-2 and TRBJ2-2; a weak D match, TRBD2 (5 bases). CDR3 length: 15 amino acids. Germline CDR1 and CDR2: SGHTA and FQGNSA. V lost 0 bases and J 4 bases, leaving 9 bases between the germline ends. CDR3 sequence (DNA): TGTGCCAGCAGCTTAGCGAGAGGGTCCACCGGGGAGCTGTTTTTT. This encodes CASSLARGSTGELFF.

This clone was observed a single time. This rearrangement joins TRBV7-3 to TRBJ2-2; D perhaps matches TRBD2 (6 bases). There are 13 residues in the CDR3. Germline lookup yields CDR1 SGHTA and CDR2 FQGTGA. V was trimmed by 2 bases and J by 5 bases, leaving 6 bases between them. The CDR3 protein is CASSLRGTGELFF. In DNA form, the CDR3 reads TGTGCCAGCAGCTTACGGGGGACCGGGGAGCTGTTTTTT. Complete variable domain (other parts from reference TRBV7-3 and TRBJ2-2): GAGVSQTPSNKVTEKGKYVELRCDPISGHTALYWYRQSLGQGPEFLIYFQGTGAADDSGLPNDRFFAVRPEGSVSTLKIQRTERGDSAVYLCASSLRGTGELFFGEGSRLTVL.

This rearrangement joins TRBV11-3 to TRBJ1-1, with unresolved D. Germline assignment: CDR1 SGHNT and CDR2 YENEEA. The V and J ends lost 4 bases and 4 bases respectively, with 7 bases between them. CDR3 length: 12 amino acids. In nucleotides, the CDR3 is TGTGCCAGCAGCTCTAGTCCCACTGAAGCTTTCTTT. This gives the protein CASSSSPTEAFF.

The rearrangement uses TRBV30 and TRBJ2-5, with 8 bases aligning to TRBD1. This CDR3 region has 15 residues. In germline, CDR1 is GTSNPN, CDR2 SVGIG (reference sequence). The V gene end was trimmed by 2 bases and the J gene end by 4 bases; junction bases not matched to a gene: 9. CDR3 coding DNA: TGTGCCTGGAGTTTGACAGGGGTTGGGGGAGAGACCCAGTACTTC. As protein: CAWSLTGVGGETQYF. Full variable domain (missing parts from reference TRBV30 and TRBJ2-5): SQTIHQWPATLVQPVGSPLSLECTVEGTSNPNLYWYRQAAGRGLQLLFYSVGIGQISSEVPQNLSASRPQDRQFILSSKKLLLSDSGFYLCAWSLTGVGGETQYFGPGTRLLVL.

The chain is built from TRBV5-4 and TRBJ1-2; TRBD1 agrees at 7 bases. Germline loops: CDR1 SGHNT, CDR2 YYREEE (reference sequence). The CDR3 length is 13 residues. Trimming removed 0 bases from V and 7 bases from J; junction bases left unmatched: 3. The CDR3 DNA follows: TGTGCCAGCAGCTTGGGGACAGGACGTGGCTACACCTTC. Amino acids: CASSLGTGRGYTF.

The CDR3 nucleotides read TGTGCCAGCAGCTCTAAAGGGACATATGATGGCTACACCTTC. Encoded protein: CASSSKGTYDGYTF. The chain uses TRBV5-4 and TRBJ1-2, with TRBD1 as a possible D gene (6 bases). The CDR3 is made up of 14 amino acids. Trimming pared 3 bases from V and 6 bases from J, leaving 15 bases between. CDR1 SGHNT and CDR2 YYREEE come from the germline V gene (reference sequence).

The V gene is TRBV6-5, the J gene TRBJ2-3, with 7 bases aligning to TRBD1. The germline V gene has CDR1 MNHEY and CDR2 SVGAGI. This CDR3 comprises 15 residues. Trimming at V came to 2 bases and at J to 4 bases, leaving 6 bases not matched to a gene. The chain's CDR3 is CASSYGDSRPDTQYF. CDR3 in DNA: TGTGCCAGCAGTTACGGGGACAGTCGGCCAGATACGCAGTATTTT.

The chain joins TRBV5-5 to TRBJ2-7; the D gene is possibly TRBD2 (6 bases). The germline V gene encodes CDR1 SGHKS and CDR2 YYEKEE (reference sequence). The CDR3 sequence is 15 residues long. The germline V and J ends were trimmed by 3 bases and 4 bases, with 17 bases remaining between them. The CDR3 region is CASSWALTSGYEQYF. CDR3 in DNA: TGTGCCAGCAGCTGGGCGCTGACTAGTGGTTACGAGCAGTACTTC.

This clone was observed a few times. Written as DNA, the CDR3 is TGCAGCGTCCGAGGGAGAAATAATTCACCCCTCCACTTT. It encodes CSVRGRNNSPLHF. The gene calls are TRBV29-1 and TRBJ1-6, with D uncertain. Germline lookup yields CDR1 SQVTM and CDR2 ANQGSEA. Trimming removed 6 bases at V and 5 bases at J, with 11 bases between. This CDR3 region has 13 residues.

This chain connects TRBV27 to TRBJ2-5; maybe TRBD2 (5 bases). Trimming removed 6 bases from V and 5 bases from J, with 7 bases in between. The CDR3 sequence is 11 residues long. Germline lookup yields CDR1 MNHEY and CDR2 SMNVEV (reference sequence). For the CDR3, the DNA is TGTGCCAGCAGGACGGGGGAGACCCAGTACTTC. Protein product: CASRTGETQYF.

The rearrangement uses TRBV5-4 and TRBJ1-4; a weak D match, TRBD1 (5 bases). V shed 5 bases and J shed 8 bases, with 16 bases lying between them. From germline, CDR1 is SGHNT and CDR2 YYREEE (reference sequence). The CDR3 contains 14 residues. CDR3 protein: CASSWGGVGEKLFF. As DNA, the CDR3 is TGTGCCAGCAGTTGGGGGGGGGTTGGAGAAAAACTGTTTTTT.

This clone has only one observation. The gene calls are TRBV28 and TRBJ1-2; 10 bases line up with TRBD1. The germline gives CDR1 MDHEN, CDR2 SYDVKM. The CDR3 is 14 amino acids. The V gene end was trimmed by 6 bases and the J gene end by 8 bases; junction bases not matched to a gene: 9. CDR3: CASSPRTGGEGYTF. The CDR3 DNA reads as TGTGCCAGCAGCCCAAGGACAGGGGGAGAGGGCTACACCTTC.

The CDR3 here is CASSPPGAEGTQYF. The CDR3 DNA sequence: TGTGCCAGCTCACCGCCAGGGGCCGAGGGGACCCAGTACTTC. The chain uses TRBV18 and TRBJ2-5, with TRBD1 as a possible D gene (6 bases). With 3 bases removed from V and 7 bases from J, the gap between germline ends came to 15 bases. CDR1 is KGHSH, CDR2 LQKENI, per germline. This CDR3 comprises 14 residues.